A single sample gave rise to the 10 T cell receptor beta chains below, sequenced in a study of graft-versus-host responses after intestinal transplantation. Some clones are missing from TCRdb's copy, which holds only in-frame ones; the method was immunoSEQ multiplex PCR. Of about 40,000 clones listed, more than 80% are singletons. The input for sequencing was PBMCs, taken about 310 days after intestinal transplant. The receptors were gathered from a human patient who received an intestinal transplant, so some T cells may come from the graft donor.

The rearrangement joins TRBV9 to TRBJ2-2, with D perhaps matching TRBD2 (6 bases). CDR1 and CDR2 from the germline V gene are SGDLS and YYNGEE. The CDR3 spans 17 residues. V lost 0 bases and J 3 bases, leaving 15 bases between the germline ends. The CDR3 spells CASSVDPDGGYTGELFF. The DNA for the CDR3 is TGTGCCAGCAGCGTAGACCCCGACGGGGGATACACCGGGGAGCTGTTTTTT. The whole variable domain, remainder taken from reference TRBV9 and TRBJ2-2, is DSGVTQTPKHLITATGQRVTLRCSPRSGDLSVYWYQQSLDQGLQFLIQYYNGEERAKGNILERFSAQQFPDLHSELNLSSLELGDSALYFCASSVDPDGGYTGELFFGEGSRLTVL.

The chain uses TRBV11-2 and TRBJ2-1, with D maybe TRBD2 (5 bases). Germline CDR1 reads SGHAT; CDR2 reads FQNNGV. The CDR3 has 17 amino acids. V was trimmed by 5 bases and J by 4 bases, leaving 21 bases between them. The CDR3 sequence: CASSPSGTVGFYNEQFF. CDR3 nucleotides: TGTGCCAGCAGCCCGAGCGGTACCGTGGGGTTTTACAATGAGCAGTTCTTC. Full variable domain (missing parts from reference TRBV11-2 and TRBJ2-1): EAGVAQSPRYKIIEKRQSVAFWCNPISGHATLYWYQQILGQGPKLLIQFQNNGVVDDSQLPKDRFSAERLKGVDSTLKIQPAKLEDSAVYLCASSPSGTVGFYNEQFFGPGTRLTVL.

This clone was counted a single time. In DNA form, the CDR3 reads TGCAGCGTTGAGGCAGGGGGCAGTGAAAAACTGTTTTTT. Protein product: CSVEAGGSEKLFF. The chain is built from TRBV29-1 and TRBJ1-4; 8 nucleotides agree with TRBD1. The CDR3 totals 13 residues. With 3 bases clipped from V and 7 bases from J, the junction kept 4 bases outside the gene matches. CDR1 and CDR2 (germline): SQVTM, ANQGSEA.

V gene TRBV6-1 combines with J gene TRBJ2-3, with D possibly matching TRBD1 (5 bases). Germline lookup yields CDR1 MNHNS and CDR2 SASEGT. Trimming took off 1 base at V and 2 bases at J, with 13 bases between the two ends. This CDR3 comprises 16 residues. CDR3 protein: CASSEEKGFLTDTQYF. CDR3 sequence (DNA): TGTGCCAGCAGTGAAGAAAAGGGGTTCCTCACAGATACGCAGTATTTT.

This chain connects TRBV10-3 to TRBJ2-3, with TRBD1 identical over 8 bases. V shed 4 bases and J 4 bases; nucleotides not matched to a gene: 10. The CDR3 runs to 16 residues. CDR1 ENHRY and CDR2 SYGVKD come from the germline V gene. The CDR3 reads CAISGILDRGPDTQYF. CDR3 bases: TGTGCCATCAGTGGAATACTTGACAGGGGACCAGATACGCAGTATTTT.

The chain has TRBV9 and TRBJ2-1; the D is unclear. The CDR3 extends over 12 amino acids. Germline V CDR1 and CDR2: SGDLS, YYNGEE. The V end lost 0 bases, the J end lost 9 bases, and 7 bases lay between the germline ends. CDR3 loop: CASSVGVSEQFF. For the CDR3, the DNA is TGTGCCAGCAGCGTAGGAGTGAGTGAGCAGTTCTTC.

This clone was counted only a few times. The rearrangement links TRBV7-9 to TRBJ2-6; tentatively, D is TRBD1 or TRBD2 (7 bases each). CDR1 and CDR2 from the germline V gene are SEHNR and FQNEAQ (reference sequence). The CDR3 consists of 17 residues. Trimming took 5 bases from V and 4 from J, leaving 18 bases between them. CDR3 nucleotides: TGTGCCAGCAGCCACCAGGGGGGGACGGTAGGGGCCAACGTCCTGACTTTC. Encoded protein: CASSHQGGTVGANVLTF. The full variable domain, with the rest looked up from reference TRBV7-9 and TRBJ2-6, is DTGVSQNPRHKITKRGQNVTFRCDPISEHNRLYWYRQTLGQGPEFLTYFQNEAQLEKSRLLSDRFSAERPKGSFSTLEIQRTEQGDSAMYLCASSHQGGTVGANVLTFGAGSRLTVL.

The CDR3 region has the DNA TGTGCCAGCAGCGTAGCGGGGACTGGAAACTACGAGCAGTACTTC. Its translation: CASSVAGTGNYEQYF. This rearrangement joins TRBV9 to TRBJ2-5; a weak D match, TRBD2 (6 bases). The assigned J gene may be wrong: the sequence end matches TRBJ2-7 better. Looked up from germline, CDR1 is SGDLS and CDR2 is YYNGEE. The CDR3 totals 15 residues.

The rearrangement joins TRBV13 to TRBJ2-7; TRBD1 matches at 10 bases. The germline gives CDR1 PRHDT, CDR2 FYEKMQ (reference sequence). CDR3 length equals 15 residues. V lost 4 bases, J lost 5 bases, and 8 bases stayed unmatched. CDR3 nucleotide sequence: TGTGCCAGCAGCTGGGAGACAGGGGGCATAAACGAGCAGTACTTC. This encodes CASSWETGGINEQYF. The full variable domain, its missing parts supplied by reference TRBV13 and TRBJ2-7, is AAGVIQSPRHLIKEKRETATLKCYPIPRHDTVYWYQQGPGQDPQFLISFYEKMQSDKGSIPDRFSAQQFSDYHSELNMSSLELGDSALYFCASSWETGGINEQYFGPGTRLTVT.

The chain is built from TRBV11-2 and TRBJ2-3; D gene ambiguous. Germline V gives CDR1 SGHAT, CDR2 FQNNGV. This CDR3 is 15 amino acids long. The V and J ends lost 2 bases and 1 base respectively, with 10 bases between them. The CDR3: CASSLFSARTDTQYF. CDR3 coding DNA: TGTGCCAGCAGCTTATTCTCAGCTCGCACAGATACGCAGTATTTT.